This TCR beta chain was profiled in a study of cytomegalovirus exposure and HLA in healthy donors. Study-wide findings and caveats: Sequencing likely generated an artifact that appeared as a cluster of highly shared sequence variants.

13 Jbeta primers and 60 Vbeta primers were used for the PCR. Assay: immunoSEQ multiplex PCR; the TCRdb copy retains only in-frame clones and omits some. This table holds about 160,000 clones, approximately 78% found once. The V gene lost 7 bases and the J gene lost 6 bases, with 12 bases spanning the gap. From germline, CDR1 is MDHEN and CDR2 SYDVKM. The CDR3 is 13 residues long. This clone showed up just once. The antigen is unknown. What was sequenced was PBMCs. The chain recombines TRBV28 with TRBJ2-2; no definite D call. The TCR originated in a male donor in good health and CMV-seropositive. CDR3: CASNLVGAGELFF. Written as DNA, the CDR3 is TGTGCCAGCAACTTGGTGGGCGCCGGGGAGCTGTTTTTT.